This TCR beta chain was sequenced in a study of T cell clonality in common variable immunodeficiency. Only in-frame clones appear in the TCRdb table, and some are missing; sequencing was by immunoSEQ multiplex PCR. This repertoire holds about 37,000 clones, and none appear only once. This CDR3 contains 13 residues. Losses at the gene ends were 7 bases for V and 3 bases for J; bases not matched to a gene: 2. Study-wide results and limits: Fewer TCRbeta clones were shared among CVID subjects than controls.

This clone was picked up many times. The target antigen is unknown. The read is 3 residues too short to cover the CDR3 end, so that end is filled in from the germline J gene. Caucasian heritage predominated among both patients and controls. Source material: peripheral blood mononuclear cells. The chain carries TRBV12-3 or TRBV12-4 and TRBJ1-1; 10 bases align to TRBD1. The source of this sequence is a person aged 18 to 70 in good health. The covered CDR3 bases are TGTGCCAGCACGGACAGGGGGTACACTGAA. Its translation: CASTDRGYTE. The whole CDR3 sequence is CASTDRGYTEAFF.